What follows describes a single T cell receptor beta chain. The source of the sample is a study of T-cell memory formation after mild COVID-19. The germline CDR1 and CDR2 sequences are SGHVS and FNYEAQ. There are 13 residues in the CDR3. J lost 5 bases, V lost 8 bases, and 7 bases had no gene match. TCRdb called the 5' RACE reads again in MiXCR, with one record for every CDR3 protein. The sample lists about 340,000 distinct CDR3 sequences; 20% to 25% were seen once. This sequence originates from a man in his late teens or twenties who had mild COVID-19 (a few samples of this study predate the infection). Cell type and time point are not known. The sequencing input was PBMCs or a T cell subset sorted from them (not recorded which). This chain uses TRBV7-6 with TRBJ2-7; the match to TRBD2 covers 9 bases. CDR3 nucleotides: TGTGCCAGCGGCCGGGGACTAGCCGACGAGCAGTACTTC. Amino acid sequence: CASGRGLADEQYF.